Each of the 27 T cell receptor beta chains below was sequenced from the same sample in a study of PD-1 blockade in mismatch repair-deficient tumors (dated by TCRdb to 2015 to 2018). The library was generated by the immunoSEQ multiplex PCR assay. As stored in TCRdb, this immuneACCESS dataset retains in-frame rearrangements with V and J assigned. A fraction of the clones does not appear; measured against another copy, unresolved V genes explain less than half of the discrepancy, and the remainder lacks a known reason. The sample data list 90,000 to 120,000 clones, and 82% of these were observed just once. The ten largest make up roughly 6.2% of the sample. The sample in question was peripheral blood, obtained approximately 36 weeks after starting pembrolizumab. All receptors derive from an adult with mismatch repair-deficient cancer.

CDR3 region: CASSRQGGDTGELFF. The CDR3 coding sequence is TGTGCCAGCAGCCGACAGGGGGGGGACACCGGGGAGCTGTTTTTT. V and J are TRBV5-4 and TRBJ2-2; TRBD1 matches at 9 bases. The CDR3 is 15 residues long. The J segment lost 3 bases and the V segment lost 4 bases, leaving 4 bases of the junction unmatched. Looked up from germline, CDR1 is SGHNT and CDR2 is YYREEE (reference sequence).

This clone has a handful of counts. The chain links TRBV15 to TRBJ1-5; D perhaps matches TRBD1 (5 bases). The V gene's germline CDR1 is LNHNV and CDR2 YYDKDF (reference sequence). The CDR3 has 15 amino acids. V was trimmed by 0 bases and J by 7 bases, leaving 13 bases between them. In nucleotides, the CDR3 is TGTGCCACCAGCAGAGAAGGCCGGGGCGGACAGCCCCAGCATTTT. It codes for CATSREGRGGQPQHF.

V and J are TRBV13 and TRBJ2-6; D remains unclear. The V end lost 4 bases, the J end lost 0 bases, and 10 bases lay between the germline ends. This CDR3 is built from 16 residues. CDR1 and CDR2 from the germline V gene are PRHDT and FYEKMQ (reference sequence). CDR3 DNA: TGTGCCAGCAGCTCCGAAAAAATCTCTGGGGCCAACGTCCTGACTTTC. This codes for CASSSEKISGANVLTF.

This chain connects TRBV5-8 to TRBJ1-2; D uncertain. The CDR3 runs 13 residues. The V end lost 4 bases, the J end lost 7 bases, and 14 bases lay between the germline ends. Germline V gives CDR1 SGHTS, CDR2 YDEGEE. The CDR3 DNA sequence: TGTGCCAGCAGCCCCCGACTGCGAGGTGGCTACACCTTC. It encodes CASSPRLRGGYTF.

The J gene is TRBJ2-1, the V gene TRBV5-1, with TRBD1 matching 8 bases. V shed 0 bases and J 7 bases; nucleotides not matched to a gene: 9. Germline CDR1 is SGHRS and CDR2 is YFSETQ. This CDR3 region has 16 residues. DNA for the CDR3: TGCGCCAGCAGCTTGGGACTAATGACAGGGGAGAATGAGCAGTTCTTC. Its translation is CASSLGLMTGENEQFF.

The V gene is TRBV6-5, the J gene TRBJ2-7; TRBD2 matches at 9 bases. With 5 bases clipped from V and 1 base from J, the junction kept 6 bases outside the gene matches. CDR3 length equals 15 residues. Germline CDR1 MNHEY, CDR2 SVGAGI. CDR3 coding DNA: TGTGCCAGCAGTCCGGGACTAGCACCTTCCTACGAGCAGTACTTC. Its translation is CASSPGLAPSYEQYF.

The genes are TRBV25-1 and TRBJ2-3; D possibly uses TRBD1 or TRBD2 (5 bases each). The CDR3 consists of 14 residues. Germline V lookup: CDR1 MGHDK, CDR2 SYGVNS. The V end was cut by 6 bases, the J end by 2 bases, with 12 bases between. CDR3 sequence reads: CASRGVGTTDTQYF. The CDR3 DNA is TGTGCCAGCAGGGGGGTGGGAACCACAGATACGCAGTATTTT.

The chain links TRBV18 to TRBJ1-3; D gene uncertain. Trimming cost V 1 base and J 4 bases, with 8 bases left between them. Per the germline V gene, CDR1 is KGHSH and CDR2 is LQKENI. The CDR3 sequence is 14 residues long. The CDR3 DNA is TGTGCCAGCTCACCACTCGGTCAGGGAAACACCATATATTTT. This translates into CASSPLGQGNTIYF.

V usage is TRBV7-9 and J usage is TRBJ1-2, with 9 positions matching TRBD1. Germline assignment: CDR1 SEHNR and CDR2 FQNEAQ (reference sequence). The CDR3 has 13 amino acids. V lost 4 bases, J lost 5 bases, and 2 bases stayed unmatched. CDR3 coding DNA: TGTGCCAGCAGCTCGACAGGGGGATATGGCTACACCTTC. Translating it yields CASSSTGGYGYTF.

The V gene is TRBV28, the J gene TRBJ2-1; no definite D call. The ends were cut back, 1 base at V and 2 bases at J, with 9 bases in the middle. Germline V gives CDR1 MDHEN, CDR2 SYDVKM. The CDR3 spans 15 residues. The CDR3 loop reads CASSLLWATYNEQFF. In DNA, the CDR3 is TGTGCCAGCAGTTTATTGTGGGCCACCTACAATGAGCAGTTCTTC.

CDR3 protein: CASSLDGYSYEQYF. In DNA form, the CDR3 reads TGTGCCAGCAGCTTAGACGGCTACTCCTACGAGCAGTACTTC. This chain uses TRBV7-2 with TRBJ2-7; D call uncertain. CDR1 is SGHTA and CDR2 is FQGNSA in the germline V gene. CDR3 length: 14 residues. Trimming took off 1 base at V and 0 bases at J, with 7 bases between the two ends.

The J gene is TRBJ2-1, the V gene TRBV27, with 14 bases fitting TRBD2. V shed 5 bases, J shed 6 bases, and the junction held 6 bases outside the gene matches. Germline V gene sequence: CDR1 MNHEY, CDR2 SMNVEV (reference sequence). This CDR3 region has 16 residues. CDR3 in amino acids: CASSPGTSGSPNEQFF. The CDR3 DNA is TGTGCCAGCAGTCCCGGGACTAGCGGGAGCCCCAATGAGCAGTTCTTC.

A word on this clone: The same CDR3 arises from other DNA sequences in this sample as well. V is TRBV18 and J is TRBJ2-6; D unresolved. Germline V gene sequence: CDR1 KGHSH, CDR2 LQKENI. Trimming removed 3 bases from V and 1 base from J, with 4 bases in between. This CDR3 contains 14 residues. Here the CDR3 DNA reads TGTGCCAGCTCACCGGTTTCTGGGGCCAACGTCCTGACTTTC. This codes for CASSPVSGANVLTF.

The chain has TRBV9 and TRBJ2-7; D remains unclear. Germline CDR1 and CDR2: SGDLS and YYNGEE. The length of the CDR3 is 14 residues. Trimming removed 1 base at V and 6 bases at J, with 14 bases between. The CDR3 sequence: CASSVFETGLEQYF. CDR3 nucleotide sequence: TGTGCCAGCAGCGTATTTGAGACCGGCCTCGAGCAGTACTTC.

The chain couples TRBV29-1 to TRBJ1-5; a weak D match, TRBD1 (6 bases). V gave up 6 bases and J gave up 2 bases, with 11 bases separating them. This CDR3 contains 13 residues. Per germline, CDR1 SQVTM and CDR2 ANQGSEA. CDR3 in DNA: TGCAGCGTGACAGGTGTTGGCAATCAGCCCCAGCATTTT. Translating gives CSVTGVGNQPQHF. Full variable domain (remainder filled in from reference TRBV29-1 and TRBJ1-5): SAVISQKPSRDICQRGTSLTIQCQVDSQVTMMFWYRQQPGQSLTLIATANQGSEATYESGFVIDKFPISRPNLTFSTLTVSNMSPEDSSIYLCSVTGVGNQPQHFGDGTRLSIL.

V and J are TRBV7-3 and TRBJ2-3; D gene ambiguous. The CDR3 sequence is 14 residues long. Germline-derived CDR1 and CDR2 are SGHTA and FQGTGA. V lost 2 bases, J lost 3 bases, and 9 bases lay in between. The CDR3 DNA reads TGTGCCAGCAGCTTAGGGTGGGAAACAGATACGCAGTATTTT. Protein product: CASSLGWETDTQYF.

The rearrangement uses TRBV19 and TRBJ2-4; a possible D gene is TRBD1 (6 bases). V dropped 6 bases and J dropped 0 bases, with 18 bases sitting between them. This CDR3 has 17 amino acids. Per germline, CDR1 LNHDA and CDR2 SQIVND (reference sequence). The CDR3 sequence is CASSPPVEGVAKNIQYF. CDR3 DNA: TGTGCCAGTAGCCCGCCAGTCGAGGGGGTAGCCAAAAACATTCAGTACTTC.

J is TRBJ2-3 and V is TRBV7-8; no reliable D call. The CDR3 is made up of 14 amino acids. In germline, CDR1 is SGHVS, CDR2 FQNEAQ. Trimming removed 2 bases at V and 2 bases at J, with 8 bases between. Written as DNA, the CDR3 is TGTGCCAGCAGCTTATGGCAAAACACAGATACGCAGTATTTT. The encoded protein is CASSLWQNTDTQYF.

This chain connects TRBV5-1 to TRBJ2-1; 8 nucleotides align to TRBD2. Germline CDR1 SGHRS, CDR2 YFSETQ. This CDR3 has 15 residues. The trim removed 0 bases at V and 10 bases at J, leaving 9 bases unmatched. The CDR3 sequence is CASSLVLAGIREQFF. CDR3 bases: TGCGCCAGCAGCTTGGTGTTAGCGGGAATAAGGGAGCAGTTCTTC. Using reference TRBV5-1 and TRBJ2-1 for the parts outside the CDR3, the full variable domain is KAGVTQTPRYLIKTRGQQVTLSCSPISGHRSVSWYQQTPGQGLQFLFEYFSETQRNKGNFPGRFSGRQFSNSRSEMNVSTLELGDSALYLCASSLVLAGIREQFFGPGTRLTVL.

This clone appeared a few times. The chain employs TRBV6-1 and TRBJ2-7; unclear D gene. V was clipped by 3 bases and J by 5 bases, with 14 bases between them. CDR1 and CDR2 (germline): MNHNS, SASEGT. This CDR3 is built from 14 residues. Written as DNA, the CDR3 is TGTGCCAGCAGTGATCTCGGATTGTGGGACGAGCAGTACTTC. This codes for CASSDLGLWDEQYF.

The chain is built from TRBV12-5 and TRBJ2-7, with 7 bases fitting TRBD1. The CDR3 extends over 15 amino acids. Looked up from germline, CDR1 is LGHNT and CDR2 is FRNRAP. V dropped 4 bases and J dropped 2; count of bases not matched to a gene: 8. In nucleotides, the CDR3 is TGTGCTAGTGGTTCCGCCGGGACAGCGGCCTACGAGCAGTACTTC. It yields the protein CASGSAGTAAYEQYF.

This chain uses TRBV9 with TRBJ2-3; tentatively, D is TRBD1 or TRBD2 (5 bases each). Germline V gene lookup returns CDR1 SGDLS and CDR2 YYNGEE. V lost 1 base, J lost 0 bases, and 15 bases lay in between. The CDR3 length is 17 residues. The CDR3 sequence is CASSVLGWDGSTDTQYF. For the CDR3, the DNA is TGTGCCAGCAGCGTACTGGGGTGGGACGGTAGCACAGATACGCAGTATTTT. The whole variable domain, filled in from reference TRBV9 and TRBJ2-3, reads DSGVTQTPKHLITATGQRVTLRCSPRSGDLSVYWYQQSLDQGLQFLIQYYNGEERAKGNILERFSAQQFPDLHSELNLSSLELGDSALYFCASSVLGWDGSTDTQYFGPGTRLTVL.

The chain links TRBV15 to TRBJ1-2, with a possible D match to TRBD1 (5 bases). V dropped 5 bases and J dropped 8 bases, with 12 bases sitting between them. The CDR3 extends over 12 amino acids. In germline, CDR1 is LNHNV, CDR2 YYDKDF (reference sequence). The CDR3 is CATSRGTRGYTF. The CDR3 DNA is TGTGCCACCAGCCGAGGGACTAGAGGCTACACCTTC.

V is TRBV2 and J is TRBJ1-5; D is undetermined. The CDR3 consists of 17 residues. V lost 2 bases, J lost 3 bases, and 17 bases lay in between. CDR1 is SNHLY and CDR2 is FYNNEI in the germline V gene. The CDR3 nucleotides are TGTGCCAGCAGTGAATCTCTGGGCCCGAACGACAATCAGCCCCAGCATTTT. Protein: CASSESLGPNDNQPQHF.

The V gene is TRBV6-5, the J gene TRBJ2-7, with 11 positions matching TRBD2. Germline CDR1 and CDR2: MNHEY and SVGAGI. V was pared by 6 bases and J by 1 base, with 2 bases of the junction left unmatched. This CDR3 contains 14 residues. CDR3 protein: CASRVAGGSYEQYF. Here the CDR3 DNA reads TGTGCCAGCAGGGTAGCGGGAGGGTCCTACGAGCAGTACTTC.

The table lists this clone with a count of one. This chain joins TRBV5-1 and TRBJ1-4; no reliable D call. Germline V gene lookup returns CDR1 SGHRS and CDR2 YFSETQ. Trimming pared 0 bases from V and 2 bases from J, leaving 14 bases between. The length of the CDR3 is 17 residues. The CDR3 loop reads CASSLGPGGGTNEKLFF. CDR3 coding DNA: TGCGCCAGCAGCTTGGGACCGGGCGGAGGGACTAATGAAAAACTGTTTTTT.

Here the CDR3 reads CASSSSRTGTYEQYF. The CDR3 DNA reads TGTGCCAGCAGCTCGAGCCGCACAGGTACCTACGAGCAGTACTTC. The V call is TRBV7-6, the J call TRBJ2-7, with D possibly being TRBD1 (5 bases). The germline V and J ends were trimmed by 4 bases and 2 bases, with 15 bases remaining between them. The CDR3 covers 15 residues. The germline CDR1 and CDR2 sequences are SGHVS and FNYEAQ.